The 20 T cell receptor beta chains reported below all come from one sample, sequenced in a study of cytotoxic CD8 clonotypes in ibrutinib-treated CLL. The table came from immunoSEQ multiplex PCR; TCRdb's copy has only in-frame clones and leaves some out. Of approximately 170,000 clones in the sample, about 88% were seen once. The sample consisted of PBMCs, taken at disease progression, from a patient treated with ibrutinib. The receptors shown here come from a human donor with chronic lymphocytic leukemia.

V is TRBV5-1 and J is TRBJ2-7; possible D gene TRBD1, 5 bases. This CDR3 region has 14 residues. The germline V and J ends were trimmed by 0 bases and 3 bases, with 10 bases remaining between them. From germline, CDR1 is SGHRS and CDR2 YFSETQ. CDR3: CASSLGTTNYEQYF. In DNA, the CDR3 is TGCGCCAGCAGCTTGGGGACAACGAACTACGAGCAGTACTTC.

V usage is TRBV19 and J usage is TRBJ1-5, with 8 bases that match TRBD1. Losses at the gene ends were 3 bases for V and 7 bases for J; bases not matched to a gene: 11. CDR3 length: 16 residues. Germline V gene lookup returns CDR1 LNHDA and CDR2 SQIVND (reference sequence). For the CDR3, the DNA is TGTGCCAGTAGTATCACCCCCGCAGGGGGCGGGCAGCCCCAGCATTTT. Protein sequence: CASSITPAGGGQPQHF. Using reference TRBV19 and TRBJ1-5 for the parts outside the CDR3, the full variable domain is DGGITQSPKYLFRKEGQNVTLSCEQNLNHDAMYWYRQDPGQGLRLIYYSQIVNDFQKGDIAEGYSVSREKKESFPLTVTSAQKNPTAFYLCASSITPAGGGQPQHFGDGTRLSIL.

This sequence joins TRBV5-1 and TRBJ2-2, with D perhaps matching TRBD1 or TRBD2 (6 bases each). CDR1 and CDR2 from the germline V gene are SGHRS and YFSETQ. The CDR3 loop spans 18 amino acids. The ends were cut back, 3 bases at V and 1 base at J, with 19 bases in the middle. The CDR3 sequence: CASSSWGSRGQNTGELFF. The CDR3 DNA follows: TGCGCCAGCAGCTCATGGGGTTCACGGGGGCAGAACACCGGGGAGCTGTTTTTT.

The chain is built from TRBV2 and TRBJ2-3; D is unresolved. Germline CDR1 reads SNHLY; CDR2 reads FYNNEI. The ends were cut back, 8 bases at V and 0 bases at J, with 6 bases in the middle. The CDR3 has 12 residues. CDR3 residues: CASHASTDTQYF. The CDR3 nucleotides read TGTGCCAGCCATGCTAGCACAGATACGCAGTATTTT.

This clone appeared once. This chain uses TRBV5-4 with TRBJ1-2; D gene uncertain. The CDR3 is 15 residues long. Germline lookup yields CDR1 SGHNT and CDR2 YYREEE (reference sequence). Trimming removed 2 bases at V and 0 bases at J, with 11 bases between. CDR3 residues: CASSFGGQPNYGYTF. CDR3 sequence (DNA): TGTGCCAGCAGCTTTGGAGGCCAACCTAACTATGGCTACACCTTC.

The DNA of the CDR3 is TGTGCCTGGAGGGGGGACAGGGAGGGCACTGAAGCTTTCTTT. It encodes CAWRGDREGTEAFF. The chain joins TRBV30 to TRBJ1-1, with 9 bases aligning to TRBD1. Germline V gives CDR1 GTSNPN, CDR2 SVGIG (reference sequence). The junction had 6 bases not matched to a gene; V was cut back by 3 bases and J by 4 bases. This CDR3 has 14 amino acids.

This clone was detected once. This sequence joins TRBV9 and TRBJ2-7, with D unresolved. Germline loops: CDR1 SGDLS, CDR2 YYNGEE. This CDR3 comprises 14 residues. V lost 3 bases and J 4 bases, leaving 14 bases between the germline ends. The CDR3: CASSATVVQYEQYF. The CDR3 DNA is TGTGCCAGCAGCGCTACGGTGGTTCAGTACGAGCAGTACTTC.

This sequence joins TRBV11-2 and TRBJ2-3; 10 bases align to TRBD2. The CDR3 has 17 amino acids. The V gene's germline CDR1 is SGHAT and CDR2 FQNNGV. Unmatched junction bases numbered 11, after V lost 3 bases and J lost 5 bases. CDR3 DNA sequence: TGTGCCAGCAGCTTCGCCATACCGGGACTAGCGATAGATACGCAGTATTTT. It yields the protein CASSFAIPGLAIDTQYF. Complete variable domain (other parts from reference TRBV11-2 and TRBJ2-3): EAGVAQSPRYKIIEKRQSVAFWCNPISGHATLYWYQQILGQGPKLLIQFQNNGVVDDSQLPKDRFSAERLKGVDSTLKIQPAKLEDSAVYLCASSFAIPGLAIDTQYFGPGTRLTVL.

J is TRBJ1-2 and V is TRBV28; 8 bases are a match to TRBD1. With 4 bases clipped from V and 1 base from J, the junction kept 8 bases outside the gene matches. This CDR3 is built from 16 residues. Germline V gene sequence: CDR1 MDHEN, CDR2 SYDVKM. CDR3 amino acids: CASSSRGPDLNYGYTF. The CDR3 bases are TGTGCCAGCAGTTCCAGGGGGCCGGATCTTAACTATGGCTACACCTTC.

The V gene is TRBV27, the J gene TRBJ1-5; D is undetermined. Germline CDR1 reads MNHEY; CDR2 reads SMNVEV (reference sequence). The CDR3 sequence is 15 residues long. Trimming removed 2 bases from V and 0 bases from J, with 8 bases in between. CDR3 bases: TGTGCCAGCAGTTTAGCGTCCGGTAGCAATCAGCCCCAGCATTTT. Residues: CASSLASGSNQPQHF.

The chain employs TRBV5-1 and TRBJ2-1, with 12 bases lining up with TRBD2. Germline V gene sequence: CDR1 SGHRS, CDR2 YFSETQ. V lost 4 bases and J lost 9; bases outside the gene matches: 20. The CDR3 runs to 19 residues. DNA of the CDR3: TGCGCCAGCAGCCCCGACGTTGGACTAGCGGGACAACCTCCCGGTGAGCAGTTCTTC. Its protein is CASSPDVGLAGQPPGEQFF.

This clone was seen more than once but under ten times. The CDR3 bases are TGTGCCAGCAGTTACGCAGGGGCTCATTACACCTTC. Its translation is CASSYAGAHYTF. The gene calls are TRBV25-1 and TRBJ1-2; tentatively, D is TRBD1 (6 bases). This CDR3 has 12 residues. Germline CDR1 reads MGHDK; CDR2 reads SYGVNS. The V gene lost 5 bases and the J gene lost 11 bases, with 15 bases spanning the gap.

CDR3 protein: CASSIDRGSSYEQYF. CDR3 nucleotide sequence: TGTGCCAGCAGCATTGACAGGGGAAGCTCCTACGAGCAGTACTTC. The rearrangement links TRBV28 to TRBJ2-7; 8 nucleotides agree with TRBD1. This CDR3 is built from 15 residues. V shed 6 bases, J shed 0 bases, and the junction held 7 bases outside the gene matches. CDR1 is MDHEN and CDR2 is SYDVKM in the germline V gene.

The V call is TRBV25-1, the J call TRBJ2-3; D remains unclear. Trimming pared 0 bases from V and 5 bases from J, leaving 3 bases between. Germline V gives CDR1 MGHDK, CDR2 SYGVNS. CDR3 size: 12 residues. In DNA, the CDR3 is TGTGCCAGCAGTGAATACCTAGATACGCAGTATTTT. Translation gives CASSEYLDTQYF. Filled out from reference TRBV25-1 and TRBJ2-3, the complete variable domain reads EADIYQTPRYLVIGTGKKITLECSQTMGHDKMYWYQQDPGMELHLIHYSYGVNSTEKGDLSSESTVSRIRTEHFPLTLESARPSHTSQYLCASSEYLDTQYFGPGTRLTVL.

The chain has TRBV7-9 and TRBJ2-7; tentatively, D is TRBD2 (5 bases). The germline V and J ends were trimmed by 3 bases and 3 bases, with 12 bases remaining between them. Germline CDR1 is SEHNR and CDR2 is FQNEAQ (reference sequence). This CDR3 is 14 amino acids long. The CDR3 sequence is CASSFSGSNYEQYF. The CDR3 coding sequence is TGTGCCAGCAGCTTCTCGGGGTCCAACTACGAGCAGTACTTC. The whole variable domain, remainder taken from reference TRBV7-9 and TRBJ2-7, is DTGVSQNPRHKITKRGQNVTFRCDPISEHNRLYWYRQTLGQGPEFLTYFQNEAQLEKSRLLSDRFSAERPKGSFSTLEIQRTEQGDSAMYLCASSFSGSNYEQYFGPGTRLTVT.

The chain joins TRBV5-5 to TRBJ2-2; TRBD1 agrees at 8 bases. CDR3 length equals 16 residues. Germline CDR1 and CDR2: SGHKS and YYEKEE (reference sequence). Unmatched junction bases numbered 5, after V lost 4 bases and J lost 0 bases. The CDR3 region is CASSLRTGPNTGELFF. The CDR3 bases are TGTGCCAGCAGCCTCAGGACAGGGCCGAACACCGGGGAGCTGTTTTTT. Using reference TRBV5-5 and TRBJ2-2 for the parts outside the CDR3, the full variable domain is DAGVTQSPTHLIKTRGQQVTLRCSPISGHKSVSWYQQVLGQGPQFIFQYYEKEERGRGNFPDRFSARQFPNYSSELNVNALLLGDSALYLCASSLRTGPNTGELFFGEGSRLTVL.

Here the CDR3 reads CASSPPNQPQHF. Written as DNA, the CDR3 is TGTGCCAGCAGCCCACCCAATCAGCCCCAGCATTTT. J is TRBJ1-5 and V is TRBV7-9, with no clear D. Trimming stripped 5 bases from V and 3 bases from J, with 5 bases between. Germline CDR1 and CDR2: SEHNR and FQNEAQ (reference sequence). The length of the CDR3 is 12 residues.

The gene calls are TRBV25-1 and TRBJ2-7; TRBD1 matches at 7 bases. The length of the CDR3 is 14 residues. V trimming: 8 bases; J trimming: 3 bases; junction bases outside the gene matches: 10. Germline V CDR1 and CDR2: MGHDK, SYGVNS. The CDR3 here is CASERQGFFYEQYF. The CDR3 nucleotides are TGTGCCAGCGAAAGACAGGGTTTTTTCTACGAGCAGTACTTC.

V is TRBV7-2 and J is TRBJ2-7; 9 bases align to TRBD1. Germline lookup yields CDR1 SGHTA and CDR2 FQGNSA. The CDR3 spans 17 residues. V lost 5 bases and J lost 7; bases outside the gene matches: 18. For the CDR3, the DNA is TGTGCCAGCAGCCTAACTGGAGACAGGGGGTTCTCTAGAGAGCAGTACTTC. This encodes CASSLTGDRGFSREQYF.

This clone came up a few times. Here the CDR3 DNA reads TGTGCCAGCAGACTGCTTCGAGCCCAGCATTTT. As protein: CASRLLRAQHF. The rearrangement joins TRBV2 to TRBJ1-5, with D unclear. Germline-derived CDR1 and CDR2 are SNHLY and FYNNEI. The length of the CDR3 is 11 residues. V dropped 6 bases and J dropped 11 bases, with 11 bases sitting between them.